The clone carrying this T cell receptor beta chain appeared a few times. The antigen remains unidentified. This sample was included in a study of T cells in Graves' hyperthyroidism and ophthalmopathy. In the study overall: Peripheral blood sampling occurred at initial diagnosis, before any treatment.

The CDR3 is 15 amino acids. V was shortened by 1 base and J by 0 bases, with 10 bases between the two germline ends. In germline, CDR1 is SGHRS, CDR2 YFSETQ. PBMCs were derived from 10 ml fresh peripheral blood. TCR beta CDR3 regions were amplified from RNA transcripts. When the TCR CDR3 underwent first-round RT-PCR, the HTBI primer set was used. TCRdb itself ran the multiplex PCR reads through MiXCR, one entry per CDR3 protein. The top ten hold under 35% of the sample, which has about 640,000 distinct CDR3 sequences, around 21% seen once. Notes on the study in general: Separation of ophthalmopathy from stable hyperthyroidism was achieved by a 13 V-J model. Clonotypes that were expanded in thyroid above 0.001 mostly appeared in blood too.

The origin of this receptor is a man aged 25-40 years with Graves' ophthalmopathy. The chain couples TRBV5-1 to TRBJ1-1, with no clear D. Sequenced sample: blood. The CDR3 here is CASSLSGAMNTEAFF. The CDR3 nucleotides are TGCGCCAGCAGCTTGTCGGGCGCCATGAACACTGAAGCTTTCTTT.